This is a list of T cell receptor beta chains from one sample in a study of T-cell reconstitution after alpha-beta-depleted transplantation in children. MiXCR was run by TCRdb on the PCR reads, yielding one entry per CDR3 protein. The sample holds approximately 640,000 distinct CDR3 sequences, 15% to 20% seen once. The sequences come from PBMCs from the stem cell graft donor, collected from the stem cell graft. These TCRs come from a human donor who donated a stem cell graft to a child with acute myeloid leukemia. CDR3s include the opening cysteine and the closing phenylalanine or tryptophan. A D gene is named only where the DNA matches it firmly. Part of the rows lack a size; the others show once, few, many or a class for expanded clones.

j_call v_call d_call clone_size cdr3_nt cdr3_aa
TRBJ2-1 TRBV5-1 TRBD1 . TGCGCCAGCGGACAGGGGGCCGGTAATGAGCAGTTCTTC CASGQGAGNEQFF
TRBJ1-3 TRBV6-1 TRBD1 many TGTGCCAGCAGCCCCGACAGGGACTCTGGAAACACCATATATTTT CASSPDRDSGNTIYF
TRBJ2-4 TRBV7-2 . . TGTGCCAGCAGCTTGGAAGGTTTCCTGGGGGGCAACATTCAGTACTTC CASSLEGFLGGNIQYF
TRBJ2-7 TRBV6-1 TRBD1 . TGTGCCAGCAGTCGCTACTACCGGGACAGGGGATCCTACGAGCAGTACTTC CASSRYYRDRGSYEQYF
TRBJ2-5 TRBV6-1 . . TGTGCCACCGTGCCGGACAGCCCAGGAGAGACCCAGTACTTC CATVPDSPGETQYF
TRBJ2-5 TRBV20-1 . many TGCAGTGCTACACTGACAGGAGGAGATCTCTACCAAGAGACCCAGTACTTC CSATLTGGDLYQETQYF
TRBJ2-3 TRBV20-1 . few TGCAGTGCTAGTCGGGACGAGGAGACAGATACGCAGTATTTT CSASRDEETDTQYF
TRBJ1-1 TRBV6-5 . many TGTGCCAGCAGTTATAGGGATGGGACTGAAGCTTTCTTT CASSYRDGTEAFF
TRBJ1-3 TRBV11-2 TRBD1 . TGTGCCAGCAGTCTACCCCGACAGGGCGACCGCGGATCTGGAAACACCACATATTTT CASSLPRQGDRGSGNTTYF
TRBJ2-2 TRBV4-2 . few TGTGCCAGCAGCCAAGGAGGGGGGGGGCCGAACACCGGGGAGCTGTTTTTT CASSQGGGGPNTGELFF
TRBJ2-2 TRBV29-1 . many TGCAGCGTCGGGTTTGGGGGCCGAAACACCGGGGAGCTGTTTTTT CSVGFGGRNTGELFF
TRBJ2-2 TRBV6-1 . many TGTGCCAGCAGTGAAGTGAGAGGGCTCGGGGAGCTGTTTTTT CASSEVRGLGELFF
TRBJ2-7 TRBV20-1 . . TGCAGTGCTAGAGATGGAAGGAGCTCCTACGAGCAGTACTTC CSARDGRSSYEQYF
TRBJ1-3 TRBV5-6 . . TGTGCCAGCAGCACCGGACCCACAGGCGGAAACACCATATATTTT CASSTGPTGGNTIYF
TRBJ1-2 TRBV12-5 TRBD1 . TGTGCTAGCCTGGGACAGTACACTTATGGCTACACCTTC CASLGQYTYGYTF
TRBJ2-1 TRBV20-1 . . TGCAGTGCTAGGGAGGGCCCCCCCAATGAGCAGTTCTTC CSAREGPPNEQFF
TRBJ1-2 TRBV7-9 TRBD1 . TGTGCCAGCACCATAGGGGGTACAGGGGGTTACTATGGCTACACCTTC CASTIGGTGGYYGYTF
TRBJ1-5 TRBV7-2 . few TGTGCCAGCAGCGTCCGGGGGAATAGCAATCAGCCCCAGCATTTT CASSVRGNSNQPQHF
TRBJ1-5 TRBV29-1 . many TGCAGCGCCATAGAGGGAGGTGATCAGCCCCAGCATTTT CSAIEGGDQPQHF
TRBJ1-3 TRBV15 . many TGTGCCACCAGCATAAACTCTGGAAACACCATATATTTT CATSINSGNTIYF
TRBJ1-2 TRBV5-6 TRBD1 many TGTGCCAGCAGCTTGGCCTTAGGGACAGTCAGCTATGGCTACACCTTC CASSLALGTVSYGYTF
TRBJ1-1 TRBV10-3 . . TGTGCCATCAAACCAGCCTTGAACACTGAAGCTTTCTTT CAIKPALNTEAFF
TRBJ2-3 TRBV20-1 . many TGCAGTGCCGTAGGAAGGGGGAGGAGCACAGATACGCAGTATTTT CSAVGRGRSTDTQYF
TRBJ2-1 TRBV4-1 TRBD2 . TGCGCCAGCAGCCAAGCGGCGGGGGGGACCTACAATGAGCAGTTCTTC CASSQAAGGTYNEQFF
TRBJ2-7 TRBV29-1 TRBD1 many TGCAGCGTTGCTTGGGGACAGATGAGCTCCTACGAGCAGTACTTC CSVAWGQMSSYEQYF
TRBJ1-5 TRBV5-1 . few TGCGCCAGCAGCCCTGGGCCCCCTTCCCCCAATCAGCCCCAGCATTTT CASSPGPPSPNQPQHF
TRBJ1-4 TRBV20-1 . . TGCAGTGTCAGTGGAGGTACTGAAAAACTGTTTTTT CSVSGGTEKLFF